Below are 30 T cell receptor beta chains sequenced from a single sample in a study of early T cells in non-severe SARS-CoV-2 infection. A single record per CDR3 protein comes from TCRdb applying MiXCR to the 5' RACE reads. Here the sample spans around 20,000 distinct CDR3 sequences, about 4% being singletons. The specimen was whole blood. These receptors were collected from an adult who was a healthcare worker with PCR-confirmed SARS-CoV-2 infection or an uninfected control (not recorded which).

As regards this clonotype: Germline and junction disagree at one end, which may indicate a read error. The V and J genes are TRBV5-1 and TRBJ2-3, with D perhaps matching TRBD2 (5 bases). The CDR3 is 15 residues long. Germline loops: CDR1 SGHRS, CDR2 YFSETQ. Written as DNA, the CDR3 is TGCGCGAGCAGCTTGTTGGGCGGGAGCACAGATACGCAGTATTTT. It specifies CASSLLGGSTDTQYF.

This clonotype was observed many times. Here the CDR3 reads CASSLVDRGTEAFF. DNA for the CDR3: TGTGCCAGCAGCTTGGTCGACAGGGGGACTGAAGCTTTCTTT. The rearrangement uses TRBV5-6 and TRBJ1-1; 9 nucleotides match TRBD1. V lost 0 bases, J lost 5 bases, and 2 bases stayed unmatched. This CDR3 comprises 14 residues. Germline CDR1 is SGHDT and CDR2 is YYEEEE.

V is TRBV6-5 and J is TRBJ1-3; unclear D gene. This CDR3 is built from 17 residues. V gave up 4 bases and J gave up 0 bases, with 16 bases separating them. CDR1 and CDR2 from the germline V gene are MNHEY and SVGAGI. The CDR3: CASSSREPGTSGNTIYF. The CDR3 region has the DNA TGTGCCAGCAGTTCACGGGAGCCGGGTACCTCTGGAAACACCATATATTTT.

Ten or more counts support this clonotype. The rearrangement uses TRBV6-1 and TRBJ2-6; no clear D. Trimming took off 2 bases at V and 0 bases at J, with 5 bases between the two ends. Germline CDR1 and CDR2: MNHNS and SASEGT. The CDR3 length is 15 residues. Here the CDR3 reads CASSESNSGANVLTF. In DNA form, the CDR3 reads TGTGCCAGCAGTGAATCTAACTCTGGGGCCAACGTCCTGACTTTC.

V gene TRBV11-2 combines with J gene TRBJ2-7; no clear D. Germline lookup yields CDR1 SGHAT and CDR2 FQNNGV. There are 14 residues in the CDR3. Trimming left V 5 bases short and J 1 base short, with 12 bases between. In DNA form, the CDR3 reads TGTGCCAGCAGCCTCCCGGTCGGATCCTACGAGCAGTACTTC. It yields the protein CASSLPVGSYEQYF.

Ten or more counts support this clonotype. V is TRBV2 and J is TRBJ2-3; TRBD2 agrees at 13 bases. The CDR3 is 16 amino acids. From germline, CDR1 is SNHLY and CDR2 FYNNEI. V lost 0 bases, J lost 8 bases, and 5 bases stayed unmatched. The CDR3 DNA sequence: TGTGCCAGCAGTGAAGCGCTTAGGACTAGCGGGGGTACGCAGTATTTT. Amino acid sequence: CASSEALRTSGGTQYF.

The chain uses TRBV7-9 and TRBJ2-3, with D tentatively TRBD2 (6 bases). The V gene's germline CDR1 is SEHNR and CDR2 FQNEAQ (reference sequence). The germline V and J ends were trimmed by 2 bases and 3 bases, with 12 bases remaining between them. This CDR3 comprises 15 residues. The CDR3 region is CASSLWRGLTDTQYF. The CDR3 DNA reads TGTGCCAGCAGCTTATGGCGGGGCCTTACAGATACGCAGTATTTT.

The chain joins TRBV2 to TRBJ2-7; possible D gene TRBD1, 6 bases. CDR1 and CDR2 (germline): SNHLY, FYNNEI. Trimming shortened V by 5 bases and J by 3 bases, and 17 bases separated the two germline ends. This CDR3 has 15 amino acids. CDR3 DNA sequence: TGTGCCAGCAGTCCCTTGGGGGCAGGCTTCTACGAGCAGTACTTC. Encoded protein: CASSPLGAGFYEQYF.

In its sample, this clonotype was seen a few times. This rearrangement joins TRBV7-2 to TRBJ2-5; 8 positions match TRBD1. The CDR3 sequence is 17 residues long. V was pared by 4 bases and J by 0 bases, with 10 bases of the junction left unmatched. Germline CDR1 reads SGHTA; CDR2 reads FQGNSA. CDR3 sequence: CASSSEDRALYQETQYF. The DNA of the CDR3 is TGTGCCAGCAGCTCAGAGGACAGGGCTTTATACCAAGAGACCCAGTACTTC. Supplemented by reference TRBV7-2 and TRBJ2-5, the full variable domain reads GAGVSQSPSNKVTEKGKDVELRCDPISGHTALYWYRQSLGQGLEFLIYFQGNSAPDKSGLPSDRFSAERTGGSVSTLTIQRTQQEDSAVYLCASSSEDRALYQETQYFGPGTRLLVL.

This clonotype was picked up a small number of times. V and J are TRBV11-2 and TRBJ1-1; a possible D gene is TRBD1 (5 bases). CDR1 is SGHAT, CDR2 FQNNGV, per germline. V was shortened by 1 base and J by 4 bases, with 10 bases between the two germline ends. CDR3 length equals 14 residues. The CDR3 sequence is CASSLAAGFTEAFF. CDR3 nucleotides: TGTGCCAGCAGCTTAGCCGCAGGGTTCACTGAAGCTTTCTTT. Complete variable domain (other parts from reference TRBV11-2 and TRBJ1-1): EAGVAQSPRYKIIEKRQSVAFWCNPISGHATLYWYQQILGQGPKLLIQFQNNGVVDDSQLPKDRFSAERLKGVDSTLKIQPAKLEDSAVYLCASSLAAGFTEAFFGQGTRLTVV.

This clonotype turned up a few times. The DNA for the CDR3 is TGTGCCAGTAGTATGGGGGCAGTGGCAGGGTACAATGAGCAGTTCTTC. It encodes CASSMGAVAGYNEQFF. The rearrangement uses TRBV19 and TRBJ2-1; maybe TRBD1 (6 bases). The V and J ends lost 3 bases and 4 bases respectively, with 16 bases between them. CDR3 length: 16 amino acids. Germline V gene lookup returns CDR1 LNHDA and CDR2 SQIVND (reference sequence).

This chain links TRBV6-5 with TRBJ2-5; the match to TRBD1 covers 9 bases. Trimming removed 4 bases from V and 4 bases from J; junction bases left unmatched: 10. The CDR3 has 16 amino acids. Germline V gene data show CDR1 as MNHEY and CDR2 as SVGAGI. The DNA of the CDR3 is TGTGCCAGCAGTTTACACAGGGGGCTGAGGGGAGAGACCCAGTACTTC. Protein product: CASSLHRGLRGETQYF.

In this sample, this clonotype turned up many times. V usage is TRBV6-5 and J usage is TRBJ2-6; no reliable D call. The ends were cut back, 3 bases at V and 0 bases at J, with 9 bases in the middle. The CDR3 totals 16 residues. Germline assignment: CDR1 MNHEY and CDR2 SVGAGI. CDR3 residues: CASSYQVGSGANVLTF. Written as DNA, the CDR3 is TGTGCCAGCAGTTATCAGGTCGGCTCTGGGGCCAACGTCCTGACTTTC.

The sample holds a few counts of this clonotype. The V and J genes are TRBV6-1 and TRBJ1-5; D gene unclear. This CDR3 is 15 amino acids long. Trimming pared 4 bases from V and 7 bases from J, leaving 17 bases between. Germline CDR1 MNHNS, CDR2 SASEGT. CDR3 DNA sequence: TGTGCCAGCAGTGTGGCTAAACTTCTCCTCCAGCCCCAGCATTTT. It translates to CASSVAKLLLQPQHF.

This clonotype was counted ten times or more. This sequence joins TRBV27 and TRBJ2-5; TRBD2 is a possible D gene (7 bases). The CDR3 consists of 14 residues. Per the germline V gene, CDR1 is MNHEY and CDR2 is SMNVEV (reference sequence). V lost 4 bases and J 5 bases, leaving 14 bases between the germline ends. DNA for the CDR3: TGTGCCAGCAGTTATAGAGGGGGGGCGGAGACCCAGTACTTC. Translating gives CASSYRGGAETQYF.

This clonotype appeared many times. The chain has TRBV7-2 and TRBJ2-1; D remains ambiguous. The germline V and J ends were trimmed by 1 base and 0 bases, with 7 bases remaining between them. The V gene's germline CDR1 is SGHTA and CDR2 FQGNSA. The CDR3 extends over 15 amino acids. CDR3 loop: CASSLVVGSYNEQFF. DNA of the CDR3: TGTGCCAGCAGCTTAGTTGTCGGCTCCTACAATGAGCAGTTCTTC.

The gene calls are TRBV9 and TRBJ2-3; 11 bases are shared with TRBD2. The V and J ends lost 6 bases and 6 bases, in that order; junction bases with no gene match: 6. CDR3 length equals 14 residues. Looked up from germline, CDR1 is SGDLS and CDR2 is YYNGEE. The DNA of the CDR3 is TGTGCCAGCATCCCACTAGCGGGGGACGATACGCAGTATTTT. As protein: CASIPLAGDDTQYF.

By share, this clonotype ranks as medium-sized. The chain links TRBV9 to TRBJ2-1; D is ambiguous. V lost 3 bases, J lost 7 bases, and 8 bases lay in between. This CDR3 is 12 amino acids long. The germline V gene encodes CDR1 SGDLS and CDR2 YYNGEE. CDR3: CASSARRNEQFF. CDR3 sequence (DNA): TGTGCCAGCAGCGCTAGAAGGAATGAGCAGTTCTTC. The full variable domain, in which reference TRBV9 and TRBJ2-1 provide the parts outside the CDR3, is DSGVTQTPKHLITATGQRVTLRCSPRSGDLSVYWYQQSLDQGLQFLIQYYNGEERAKGNILERFSAQQFPDLHSELNLSSLELGDSALYFCASSARRNEQFFGPGTRLTVL.

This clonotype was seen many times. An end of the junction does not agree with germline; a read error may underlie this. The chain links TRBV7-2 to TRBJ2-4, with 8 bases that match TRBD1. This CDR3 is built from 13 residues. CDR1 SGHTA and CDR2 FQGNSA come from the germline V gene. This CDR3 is CASSSDRGDIQYF. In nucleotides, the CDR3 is TGTGCCAGCAGCTCTGACAGGGGAGACATTCAGTACTTT.

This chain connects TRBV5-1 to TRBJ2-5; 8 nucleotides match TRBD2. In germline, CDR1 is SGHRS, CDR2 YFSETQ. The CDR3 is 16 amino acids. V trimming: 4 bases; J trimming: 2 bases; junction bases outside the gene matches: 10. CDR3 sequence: CASSPGTSWGQETQYF. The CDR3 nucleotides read TGCGCCAGCAGCCCGGGGACTAGTTGGGGTCAAGAGACCCAGTACTTC.

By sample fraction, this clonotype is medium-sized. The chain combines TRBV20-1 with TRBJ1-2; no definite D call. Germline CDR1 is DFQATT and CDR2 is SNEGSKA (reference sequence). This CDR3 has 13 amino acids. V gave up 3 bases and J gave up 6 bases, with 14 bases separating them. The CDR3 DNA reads TGCAGTGCTAGTTCGGGAATACAGCATGGCTACACCTTC. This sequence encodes CSASSGIQHGYTF.

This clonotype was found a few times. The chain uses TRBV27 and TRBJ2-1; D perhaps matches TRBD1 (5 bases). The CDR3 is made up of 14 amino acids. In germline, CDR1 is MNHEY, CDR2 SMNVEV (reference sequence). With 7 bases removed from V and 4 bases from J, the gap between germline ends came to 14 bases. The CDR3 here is CASMGLLYYNEQFF. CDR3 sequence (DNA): TGTGCCAGCATGGGGCTGCTATATTACAATGAGCAGTTCTTC.

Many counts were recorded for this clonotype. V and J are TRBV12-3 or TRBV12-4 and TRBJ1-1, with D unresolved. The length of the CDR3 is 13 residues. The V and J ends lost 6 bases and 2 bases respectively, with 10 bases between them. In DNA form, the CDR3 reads TGTGCCAGCAGCGAGGGCCGCAACACTGAAGCTTTCTTT. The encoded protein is CASSEGRNTEAFF.

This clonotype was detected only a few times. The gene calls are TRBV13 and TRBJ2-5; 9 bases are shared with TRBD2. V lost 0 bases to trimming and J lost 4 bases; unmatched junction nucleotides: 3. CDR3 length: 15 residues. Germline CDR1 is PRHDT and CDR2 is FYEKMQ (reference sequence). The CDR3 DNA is TGTGCCAGCAGCTTAGGGATAGCGGGGGCAGAGACCCAGTACTTC. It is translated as CASSLGIAGAETQYF.

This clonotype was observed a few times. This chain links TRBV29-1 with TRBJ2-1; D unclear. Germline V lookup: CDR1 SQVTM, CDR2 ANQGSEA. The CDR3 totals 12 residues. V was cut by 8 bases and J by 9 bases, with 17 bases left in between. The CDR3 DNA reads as TGCAGCATCATCACGGGTGTCCGTGAGCAGTTCTTC. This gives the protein CSIITGVREQFF.

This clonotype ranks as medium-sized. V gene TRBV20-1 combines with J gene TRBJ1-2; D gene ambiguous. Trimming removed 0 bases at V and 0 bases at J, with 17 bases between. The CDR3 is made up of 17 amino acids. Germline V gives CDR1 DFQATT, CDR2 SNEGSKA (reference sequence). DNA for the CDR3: TGCAGTGCTAGAGATCCGATATCGACGGCTACTAACTATGGCTACACCTTC. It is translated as CSARDPISTATNYGYTF.

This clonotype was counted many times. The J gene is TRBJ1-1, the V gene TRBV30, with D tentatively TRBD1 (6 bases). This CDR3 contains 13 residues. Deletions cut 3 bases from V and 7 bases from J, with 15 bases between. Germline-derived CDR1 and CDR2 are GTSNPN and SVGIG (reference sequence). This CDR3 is CAWSKGGRSEAFF. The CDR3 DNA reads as TGTGCCTGGAGCAAGGGGGGGCGAAGTGAAGCTTTCTTT.

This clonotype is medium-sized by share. The CDR3 DNA is TGTGCCACTGGGACTTCCTCCTACGAGCAGTACTTC. It is translated as CATGTSSYEQYF. The chain uses TRBV27 and TRBJ2-7; possibly TRBD2 for D (6 bases). The CDR3 runs to 12 residues. Germline CDR1 and CDR2: MNHEY and SMNVEV (reference sequence). V was clipped by 10 bases and J by 0 bases, with 10 bases between them.

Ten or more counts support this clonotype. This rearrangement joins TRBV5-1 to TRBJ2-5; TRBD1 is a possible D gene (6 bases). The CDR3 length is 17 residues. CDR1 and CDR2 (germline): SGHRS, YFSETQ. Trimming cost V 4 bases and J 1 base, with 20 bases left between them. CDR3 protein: CASSRGVQGISQETQYF. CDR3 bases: TGCGCCAGCAGCCGAGGGGTTCAGGGGATCTCCCAAGAGACCCAGTACTTC.

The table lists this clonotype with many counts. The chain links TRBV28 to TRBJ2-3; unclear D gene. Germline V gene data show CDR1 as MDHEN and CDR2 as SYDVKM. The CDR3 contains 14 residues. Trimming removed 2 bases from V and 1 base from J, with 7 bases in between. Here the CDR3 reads CASSLQSGTDTQYF. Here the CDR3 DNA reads TGTGCCAGCAGTTTACAAAGCGGCACAGATACGCAGTATTTT.